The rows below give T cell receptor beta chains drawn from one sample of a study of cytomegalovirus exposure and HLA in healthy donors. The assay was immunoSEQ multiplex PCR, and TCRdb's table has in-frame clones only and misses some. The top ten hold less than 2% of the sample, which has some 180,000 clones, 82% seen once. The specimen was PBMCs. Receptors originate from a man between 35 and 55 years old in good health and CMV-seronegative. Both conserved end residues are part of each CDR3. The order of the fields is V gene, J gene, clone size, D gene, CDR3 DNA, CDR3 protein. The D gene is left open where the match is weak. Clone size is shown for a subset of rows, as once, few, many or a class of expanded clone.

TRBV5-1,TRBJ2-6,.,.,TGCGCCAGTGACACCTCTGGGGCCAACGTCCTGACTTTC,CASDTSGANVLTF
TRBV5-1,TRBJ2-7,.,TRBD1,TGCGCCAGCAGCTTGGTAGACAGGGGGAACTACGAGCAGTACTTC,CASSLVDRGNYEQYF
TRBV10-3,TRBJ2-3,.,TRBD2,TGTGCCATCAGTGATTTCGCGGGACTAGCGGGTTCTAGCACAGATACGCAGTATTTT,CAISDFAGLAGSSTDTQYF
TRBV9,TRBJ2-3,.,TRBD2,TGTGCCAGCAGCGTAGGGAATAGCGGGAGATTTACAGATACGCAGTATTTT,CASSVGNSGRFTDTQYF
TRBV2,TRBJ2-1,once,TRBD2,TGTGCCAGCAGTGGGACTAGCGGTTACAATGAGCAGTTCTTC,CASSGTSGYNEQFF
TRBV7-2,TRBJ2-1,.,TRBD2,TGTGCCAGCAGCTTAGATCCTAGCGGGAGAGGTGAGCAGTTCTTC,CASSLDPSGRGEQFF
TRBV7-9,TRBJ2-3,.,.,TGTGCCAGCAGACGTCAGACGGGAGATACGCAGTATTTT,CASRRQTGDTQYF
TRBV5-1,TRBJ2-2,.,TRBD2,TGCGCCAGCAGCGCGGTAGCGGGACCTACCGGGGAGCTGTTTTTT,CASSAVAGPTGELFF
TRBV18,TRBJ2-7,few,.,TGTGCCAGCTCACCACCGAGCTCCTACGAGCAGTACTTC,CASSPPSSYEQYF
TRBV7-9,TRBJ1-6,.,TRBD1,TGTGCCAGCAGCCGCCTCGACAGGGCCCATTCACCCCTCCACTTT,CASSRLDRAHSPLHF
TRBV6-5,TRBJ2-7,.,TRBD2,TGTGCCAGCAGTTTCCGACTAGCCGGGGGCTACGAGCAGTACTTC,CASSFRLAGGYEQYF
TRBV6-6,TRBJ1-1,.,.,TGTGCCAGCAGACTACGCGCTGAAGCTTTCTTT,CASRLRAEAFF
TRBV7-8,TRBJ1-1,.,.,TGTGCCAGCAGCTGGGGGGGTTCGGGTCTCATGAACACTGAAGCTTTCTTT,CASSWGGSGLMNTEAFF
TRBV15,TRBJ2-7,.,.,TGTGCCACCAGCAGAGGCCAGACCTACGAGCAGTACTTC,CATSRGQTYEQYF
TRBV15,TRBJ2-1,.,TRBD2,TGTGCCACCAGCAGAGAGTTACTAGCGGGGGGACGCAATGAGCAGTTCTTC,CATSRELLAGGRNEQFF
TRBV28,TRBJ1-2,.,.,TGTGCCAGCAGTATAAGGGCGGACTCATATGGCTACACCTTC,CASSIRADSYGYTF
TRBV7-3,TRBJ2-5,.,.,TGTGCCAGCAGACGGGGGTCTTCCCCCCAAGAGACCCAGTACTTC,CASRRGSSPQETQYF
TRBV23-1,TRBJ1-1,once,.,TGCGCCAGCAGTCAACCCTTCACTGAAGCTTTCTTT,CASSQPFTEAFF
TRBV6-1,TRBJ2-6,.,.,TGTGCCAGCAAATCGACAGCCTCTGGGGCCAACGTCCTGACTTTC,CASKSTASGANVLTF
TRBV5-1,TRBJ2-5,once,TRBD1,TGCGCCAGCAGCCTTGGGGGACAGCCACAAGAGACCCAGTACTTC,CASSLGGQPQETQYF
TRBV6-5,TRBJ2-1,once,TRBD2,TGTGCCAGCAGCTACCTTAGCGGGAGGGCCTACAATGAGCAGTTCTTC,CASSYLSGRAYNEQFF
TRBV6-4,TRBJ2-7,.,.,TGTGCCAGCAGTGGGGGACTTGCCTACGAGCAGTACTTC,CASSGGLAYEQYF
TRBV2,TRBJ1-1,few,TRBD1,TGTGCCAGCAGTTCACAGGGGGCTTCTGAAGCTTTCTTT,CASSSQGASEAFF
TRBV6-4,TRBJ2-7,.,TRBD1,TGTGCCAGCAGTCCGACAGGGGTTCACGAGCAGTACTTC,CASSPTGVHEQYF
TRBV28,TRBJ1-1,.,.,TGTGCCAGCAGTATGGAGGCCGCCACTGAAGCTTTCTTT,CASSMEAATEAFF
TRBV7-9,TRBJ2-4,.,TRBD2,TGTGCCAGCAGACGGACTAGCGGGGGGGTTCTAAACATTCAGTACTTC,CASRRTSGGVLNIQYF
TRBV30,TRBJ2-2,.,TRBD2,TGTGCCTGGAGTCCCATTCTGACTAGCGGGAGTGTCCGGGAGCTGTTTTTT,CAWSPILTSGSVRELFF
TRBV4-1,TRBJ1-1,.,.,TGCGCCAGCAGCCAAGTCTATGACAGAATGAACACTGAAGCTTTCTTT,CASSQVYDRMNTEAFF
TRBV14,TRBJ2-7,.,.,TGTGCCAGCAGCTTACTACGTCAGGGGGGTCGGTACTTC,CASSLLRQGGRYF
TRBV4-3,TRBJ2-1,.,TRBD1,TGCGCCAGCAGCCCGGGACAGGGGATATTCAATGAGCAGTTCTTC,CASSPGQGIFNEQFF
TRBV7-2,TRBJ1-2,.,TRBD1,TGTGCCAGCAGCTTAGCCGGGACAGGGGTTGAGGGCTACACCTTC,CASSLAGTGVEGYTF
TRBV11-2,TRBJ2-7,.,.,TGTGCCAGCAGCACGTGGACGGCTCCGGGGGACGAGCAGTACTTC,CASSTWTAPGDEQYF
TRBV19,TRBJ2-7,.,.,TGTGCCAGTGACTCGGGGGACGGGTCCGGGTACGAGCAGTACTTC,CASDSGDGSGYEQYF
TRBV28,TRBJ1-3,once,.,TGTGCCAGCAGTTCGGGTCGCTTCTCTGGAAACACCATATATTTT,CASSSGRFSGNTIYF
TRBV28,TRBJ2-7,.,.,TGTGCCAGCAGTTTCCTGGGGGCCTCGCCCTACGAGCAGTACTTC,CASSFLGASPYEQYF
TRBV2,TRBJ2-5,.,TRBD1,TGTGCCAGCAGTGAAGGGGACAGCCGAGAGACCCAGTACTTC,CASSEGDSRETQYF
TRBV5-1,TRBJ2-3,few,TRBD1,TGCGCCAGCAGCCTGGACAGGGGCACAGATACGCAGTATTTT,CASSLDRGTDTQYF
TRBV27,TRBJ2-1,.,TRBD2,TGTGCCAGCAGTTTGCGAAGCGGGGGGAGCTCCTACAATGAGCAGTTCTTC,CASSLRSGGSSYNEQFF
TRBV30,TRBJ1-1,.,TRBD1,TGTGCCTGGAGTGACAGGGGGCGGGGCACTGAAGCTTTCTTT,CAWSDRGRGTEAFF
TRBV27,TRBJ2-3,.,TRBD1,TGTGCCAGCAGTTACTGGGGACAGGGGACAGATACGCAGTATTTT,CASSYWGQGTDTQYF
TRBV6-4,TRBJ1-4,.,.,TGTGCCAGCAGTGACTCGGGTATTGGGGGACACGGTAATGAAAAACTGTTTTTT,CASSDSGIGGHGNEKLFF
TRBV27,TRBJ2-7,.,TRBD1,TGTGCCAGCTCGACCGGGACAGCAACCTACGAGCAGTACTTC,CASSTGTATYEQYF
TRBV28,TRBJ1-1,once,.,TGTGCCAGCAGTTCCGGACGGAGGAGGGAAGCTTTCTTT,CASSSGRRREAFF
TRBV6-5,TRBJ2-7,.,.,TGTGCCAGCAACGGGCGGGGTTTCTACGAGCAGTACTTC,CASNGRGFYEQYF
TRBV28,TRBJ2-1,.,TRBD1,TGTGCCAGCAGGGGACAGGGTTCGGTGGCCTACAATGAGCAGTTCTTC,CASRGQGSVAYNEQFF
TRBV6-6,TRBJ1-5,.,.,TGTGCCAGCAGTTACTCGGGGGCCAAGATCAATCAGCCCCAGCATTTT,CASSYSGAKINQPQHF
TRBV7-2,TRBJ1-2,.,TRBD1,TGTGCCAGCAGCTCGACAGGGGGCGCGCGTGGCTACACCTTC,CASSSTGGARGYTF
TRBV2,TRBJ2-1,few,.,TGTGCCAGCAGTTTACAGGGCACTGAGCAGTTCTTC,CASSLQGTEQFF
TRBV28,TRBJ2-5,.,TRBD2,TGTGCCAGCAGTTTTTCGAGCGGGGGTTTAGGGGAAGAGACCCAGTACTTC,CASSFSSGGLGEETQYF
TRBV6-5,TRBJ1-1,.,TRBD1,TGTGCCAGCAGCGGGACAGACAGTATGAACACTGAAGCTTTCTTT,CASSGTDSMNTEAFF
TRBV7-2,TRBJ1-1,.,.,TGTGCCAGCAGCTTCGGCGAATCGGGGTTAGGCACTGAAGCTTTCTTT,CASSFGESGLGTEAFF